What follows are 21 T cell receptor beta chains derived from one specimen sequenced in a study of T cell repertoires in cytomegalovirus infection (dated by TCRdb to about 2019). Sequenced using an Illumina HiSeq 1500. TCRdb applied fastp at Q25 and MiXCR to the public reads, then kept only in-frame beta chains. Rows with one shared CDR3 protein collapse into an entry with the most common genes and DNA. This sample is represented by fewer than 550,000 distinct CDR3 sequences; 26% of them were singletons. The top ten clonotypes cover roughly an eighth of the sample. The sample taken for sequencing was PBMCs. The receptors derive from a human donor in good health (CMV status not recorded). Some clones in this sample may be carry-over from other donors' samples.

This rearrangement joins TRBV6-2 or TRBV6-3 to TRBJ2-7, with D possibly being TRBD1 (5 bases). Germline V gives CDR1 MNHEY, CDR2 SVGEGT. The V end lost 2 bases, the J end lost 3 bases, and 8 bases lay between the germline ends. The length of the CDR3 is 13 residues. The CDR3 region has the DNA TGTGCCAGCAGTTACGTCCAGGGCTACGAGCAGTACGTC. Encoded protein: CASSYVQGYEQYV.

With respect to this clonotype: This could be a read error, since a much larger clone is one nucleotide away. The DNA of the CDR3 is TGTGCCAGCAGTTTATCCCTTACCCAGTACTTC. Protein: CASSLSLTQYF. The rearrangement joins TRBV12-3 or TRBV12-4 to TRBJ2-5; D ambiguous. The CDR3 sequence is 11 residues long. V gave up 2 bases and J gave up 8 bases, with 6 bases separating them.

For the CDR3, the DNA is TGTGCCAGCAGCTTGACTCTCCCGACCTATGGCTACACCTTC. Protein: CASSLTLPTYGYTF. The rearrangement joins TRBV7-3 to TRBJ1-2; D is uncertain. Germline lookup yields CDR1 SGHTA and CDR2 FQGTGA. V lost 3 bases and J lost 4, with 12 bases in between. The CDR3 loop spans 14 amino acids.

A few counts support this clonotype. This sequence joins TRBV6-5 and TRBJ2-4; D may correspond to TRBD1 or TRBD2 (6 bases each). This CDR3 is 17 amino acids long. Deletions cut 6 bases from V and 3 bases from J, with 21 bases between. CDR1 and CDR2 (germline): MNHEY, SVGAGI. CDR3 region: CASSPSWGATSKNIQYF. The CDR3 DNA is TGTGCCAGCAGCCCGTCCTGGGGGGCAACAAGCAAAAACATTCAGTACTTC.

This clonotype occurred a few times. This chain joins TRBV6-2 or TRBV6-3 and TRBJ2-1; 7 bases agree with TRBD2. Germline lookup yields CDR1 MNHEY and CDR2 SVGEGT. CDR3 length: 16 amino acids. The ends lost 4 bases at V and 4 bases at J; junction bases unmatched: 10. The CDR3 sequence is CASSSPRRESYNEQFF. As DNA, the CDR3 is TGTGCCAGCAGTTCCCCCCGGCGGGAGTCATACAATGAGCAGTTCTTC.

The V and J genes are TRBV7-4 and TRBJ2-1, with 9 bases matching TRBD1. This CDR3 comprises 16 residues. J was trimmed by 8 bases and V by 8 bases; bases with no gene match: 16. Germline CDR1 reads SGHVT; CDR2 reads SQSDAQ. CDR3 coding DNA: TGTGCCAGCGGGGATCGAATTACTACAGGGGGCGATGAGCAGTTCTTC. Protein sequence: CASGDRITTGGDEQFF.

This clonotype was detected a few times. This chain connects TRBV19 to TRBJ2-5, with 12 bases fitting TRBD1. The ends lost 8 bases at V and 3 bases at J; junction bases unmatched: 4. This CDR3 is 14 amino acids long. Germline V CDR1 and CDR2: LNHDA, SQIVND (reference sequence). CDR3 residues: CASQGTGGEETQYF. CDR3 coding DNA: TGTGCCAGTCAAGGGACAGGGGGCGAAGAGACCCAGTACTTC.

This chain uses TRBV9 with TRBJ2-7, with 12 bases lining up with TRBD2. CDR1 and CDR2 (germline): SGDLS, YYNGEE. This CDR3 region has 17 residues. The J segment lost 0 bases and the V segment lost 7 bases, leaving 11 bases of the junction unmatched. The chain's CDR3 is CASLGLAGGPRSYEQYV. DNA of the CDR3: TGTGCCAGCCTCGGTCTAGCGGGAGGGCCCCGCTCCTACGAGCAGTACGTC.

This clonotype appeared a few times. CDR3 residues: CASSLVRAPDYGYTF. The DNA of the CDR3 is TGTGCCAGCAGCTTGGTTAGGGCGCCGGACTATGGCTACACCTTC. The chain combines TRBV5-5 with TRBJ1-2; no reliable D call. The V end lost 0 bases, the J end lost 3 bases, and 12 bases lay between the germline ends. This CDR3 is built from 15 residues. Germline V gives CDR1 SGHKS, CDR2 YYEKEE (reference sequence).

V and J are TRBV29-1 and TRBJ1-2; 8 bases are a match to TRBD1. The germline V gene encodes CDR1 SQVTM and CDR2 ANQGSEA. This CDR3 has 13 residues. The V gene end was trimmed by 7 bases and the J gene end by 4 bases; junction bases not matched to a gene: 8. CDR3 amino acids: CSAEATGVYGYTF. The CDR3 DNA sequence: TGCAGCGCCGAGGCGACAGGGGTCTATGGCTACACCTTC.

J is TRBJ2-2 and V is TRBV6-2 or TRBV6-3, with a possible D match to TRBD1 (6 bases). The CDR3 spans 16 residues. CDR1 and CDR2 from the germline V gene are MNHEY and SVGEGT. The ends were cut back, 11 bases at V and 0 bases at J, with 19 bases in the middle. This CDR3 reads CAASSFQGPNTGELFF. CDR3 nucleotide sequence: TGTGCCGCCAGCAGTTTCCAGGGGCCGAACACCGGGGAGCTGTTTTTT.

The chain combines TRBV6-2 or TRBV6-3 with TRBJ2-7; 11 bases fit TRBD2. V gave up 5 bases and J gave up 12 bases; unmatched junction bases: 6. CDR3 length: 12 amino acids. The germline V gene has CDR1 MNHEY and CDR2 SVGEGT. In nucleotides, the CDR3 is TGTGCCAGCAGTGGGACTAGCGGCTGGAGGTACGTC. This translates into CASSGTSGWRYV.

The rearrangement uses TRBV20-1 and TRBJ2-7; 9 positions match TRBD2. The CDR3 has 15 residues. Germline CDR1 reads DFQATT; CDR2 reads SNEGSKA (reference sequence). J gave up 6 bases and V 0 bases, and 9 bases lay outside the gene matches. CDR3 loop: CSAREFGGREVEQYF. The CDR3 DNA sequence: TGCAGTGCTAGAGAATTTGGCGGGAGGGAGGTCGAGCAGTACTTC.

In its sample, this clonotype was seen many times. J is TRBJ1-1 and V is TRBV7-2; D is unclear. Per the germline V gene, CDR1 is SGHTA and CDR2 is FQGNSA. The CDR3 has 12 residues. The germline V and J ends were trimmed by 7 bases and 11 bases, with 17 bases remaining between them. CDR3 in amino acids: CASNFPPSSAFF. The CDR3 nucleotides read TGTGCCAGCAACTTCCCCCCCTCGTCCGCTTTCTTT.

CDR3: CATSAQGKTEAFF. As DNA, the CDR3 is TGTGCCACCAGTGCCCAGGGGAAAACTGAAGCTTTCTTT. The rearrangement links TRBV24-1 to TRBJ1-1; tentative D call: TRBD1 (6 bases). This CDR3 spans 13 amino acids. V was trimmed by 5 bases and J by 5 bases, leaving 11 bases between them. The germline gives CDR1 KGHDR, CDR2 SFDVKD.

This clonotype was found a few times. The chain is built from TRBV9 and TRBJ2-1, with D tentatively TRBD1 (5 bases). The CDR3 runs 15 residues. The germline gives CDR1 SGDLS, CDR2 YYNGEE. The V end lost 4 bases, the J end lost 4 bases, and 15 bases lay between the germline ends. This chain's CDR3 is CASSPKENRYNEQFF. The DNA for the CDR3 is TGTGCCAGCAGCCCAAAGGAGAACAGGTACAATGAGCAGTTCTTC.

CDR3 in DNA: TGCGCCAGCAGCCAAGTTGGGGGTACTAACACTGAAGCTTTCTTT. It codes for CASSQVGGTNTEAFF. The rearrangement joins TRBV4-1 to TRBJ1-1, with D maybe TRBD1 (5 bases). Germline V lookup: CDR1 MGHRA, CDR2 YSYEKL. The CDR3 sequence is 15 residues long. V dropped 1 base and J dropped 2 bases, with 11 bases sitting between them.

The sample holds a few counts of this clonotype. The chain links TRBV4-1 to TRBJ2-6, with D possibly TRBD1 on 5 matching bases. The ends were cut back, 6 bases at V and 2 bases at J, with 14 bases in the middle. CDR1 MGHRA and CDR2 YSYEKL come from the germline V gene. This CDR3 contains 16 residues. CDR3 bases: TGCGCCAGCAGTCTGCAGGGTCTCGCTGGGGCCAACGTCCTGACTTTC. This sequence encodes CASSLQGLAGANVLTF.

The chain employs TRBV7-9 and TRBJ2-1; the D call may be TRBD1 or TRBD2 (5 bases each). V was pared by 0 bases and J by 1 base, with 10 bases between. Germline V gene data show CDR1 as SEHNR and CDR2 as FQNEAQ (reference sequence). This CDR3 comprises 16 residues. The CDR3, as DNA: TGTGCCAGCAGCTTAGCGGTGGGGGAATCCTACAATGAGCAGTTCTTC. It encodes CASSLAVGESYNEQFF.

The V call is TRBV4-3, the J call TRBJ2-2; 7 bases match TRBD1. With 3 bases clipped from V and 0 bases from J, the junction kept 13 bases outside the gene matches. CDR1 is LGHNA, CDR2 YSLEER, per germline. This CDR3 contains 19 residues. The CDR3 DNA reads as TGCGCCAGCAGCCAGGGGAGACAGGGCTTCACCGCGAACACCGGGGAGCTGTTTTTT. This encodes CASSQGRQGFTANTGELFF.

In this sample, this clonotype turned up many times. The V call is TRBV7-2, the J call TRBJ2-3, with D possibly being TRBD1 (6 bases). V lost 1 base and J 6 bases, leaving 14 bases between the germline ends. The CDR3 is made up of 15 amino acids. In germline, CDR1 is SGHTA, CDR2 FQGNSA. The CDR3 loop is CASSLDRVRLDTQYF. The DNA for the CDR3 is TGTGCCAGCAGCTTAGACAGGGTGAGGTTGGATACGCAGTATTTT.